This T cell receptor beta chain was obtained from a study of T cell responses to AZD1222 COVID-19 vaccine. Study outcomes and limitations: None of the repertoires were sampled until the peak T cell response had passed. Among those given AZD1222, only five or six were seropositive at baseline. The breadth and depth of Spike-specific TCRs increased once two AZD1222 doses had been given.

Comment on this clone: Its antigen is unknown.

Germline V gene sequence: CDR1 SGHNT, CDR2 YENEEA. This CDR3 region has 12 residues. V shed 2 bases and J shed 5 bases, with 6 bases lying between them. Some second doses came at about 4 weeks and others at about 12 weeks; these were pooled. Measured with immunoSEQ multiplex PCR; TCRdb has only the in-frame clones, and not every one. This sample carries roughly 190,000 clones, approximately 90% of them seen once, and the ten largest clones take 3% to 3.5%. The clonotype comes from an adult who received the AZD1222 COVID-19 vaccine. This chain uses TRBV11-3 with TRBJ2-5, with D maybe TRBD1 (5 bases). Sample: peripheral blood, taken 28 days after the second AZD1222 dose. Written as DNA, the CDR3 is TGTGCCAGCAGCTTAAGACAGGAGACCCAGTACTTC. This encodes CASSLRQETQYF.